This is a list of T cell receptor beta chains from one sample in a study of blood T cell repertoires in COVID-19. Using immunoSEQ multiplex PCR, the repertoire was profiled, and TCRdb retains in-frame clones only, with some absent. The sample records under 200,000 clones, approximately 91% being singletons. Sequenced sample: peripheral blood. The origin of the receptors is a man aged 18 to 29 with acute or convalescent COVID-19. Both conserved end residues are part of each CDR3. The order of the fields is V gene, J gene, D gene, clone size, CDR3 DNA, CDR3 protein. The D gene is left open where the match is weak. Some rows mark clone size as missing; the rest say once, few, many or name a class of expanded clone.

>TRBV27|TRBJ2-7|.|.
TGTGCCAGCAGTTTGGGGCAGGGAAACGAGCAGTACTTC
CASSLGQGNEQYF
>TRBV30|TRBJ2-5|TRBD2|once
TGTGCCTGGAGACCCAGGACTAGCCCGTGGGGACTAGCCCCCGGAGAGACCCAGTACTTC
CAWRPRTSPWGLAPGETQYF
>TRBV19|TRBJ2-2|TRBD2|.
TGTGCCACAGGCGCGGGGGGCCACACGCCCGGGGAGCTGTTTTTT
CATGAGGHTPGELFF
>TRBV18|TRBJ1-1|TRBD1|.
TGTGCCAGCTCACCCGGGACAGGGGGCTATTTAACTGAAGCTTTCTTT
CASSPGTGGYLTEAFF
>TRBV7-9|TRBJ1-1|.|.
TGTGCCAGCAGCTTACAGGGGAATTTTGGTGAAGCTTTCTTT
CASSLQGNFGEAFF
>TRBV9|TRBJ2-5|TRBD2|.
TGTGCCAGCAGCGTAGGGGTTAGCGGGGGGGCCGTAGGAGAGACCCAGTACTTC
CASSVGVSGGAVGETQYF
>TRBV29-1|TRBJ1-2|.|.
TGCAGCGTTGACAGGGCGAATGGCTACACCTTC
CSVDRANGYTF
>TRBV18|TRBJ2-7|TRBD1|.
TGTGCCAGCTCACCCGGGGGGACAGGGGGCTACGAGCAGTACTTC
CASSPGGTGGYEQYF
>TRBV30|TRBJ1-2|TRBD1|.
TGTGCCTGGCAAAGACAGGGGGCTCCGAACTATGGCTACACCTTC
CAWQRQGAPNYGYTF
>TRBV4-1|TRBJ2-3|TRBD2|.
TGCGCCAGCAGCCAAGTGGGCGGGAGCGCAGATACGCAGTATTTT
CASSQVGGSADTQYF
>TRBV20-1|TRBJ1-1|.|few
TGCAGTGCTAGACGGGACACTGAAGCTTTCTTT
CSARRDTEAFF